A selection of T cell receptor beta chains follows, all from one sample in a study of blood T cell repertoires in COVID-19. This table comes from immunoSEQ multiplex PCR, and its TCRdb copy is limited to in-frame clones, with some not included. The sample lists approximately 250,000 clones, approximately 84% occurring once. Sequencing was done on a sample of peripheral blood. All receptors derive from a human donor in a cohort sampled during active COVID-19. Each CDR3 is given with its conserved first and last residue. D genes are given only for firm matches. A row's size may be missing; if present it is once, few, many or a size class.

clone_size: once
j_call: TRBJ2-4
d_call: -
v_call: TRBV5-8
cdr3_aa: CASSLERGRNNIQYF
cdr3_nt: TGTGCCAGCAGCTTGGAACGGGGGAGGAATAACATTCAGTACTTC

clone_size: -
j_call: TRBJ1-2
d_call: TRBD1
v_call: TRBV19
cdr3_aa: CASSTYRGDYGYTF
cdr3_nt: TGTGCCAGTAGTACCTACAGGGGGGACTATGGCTACACCTTC

clone_size: once
j_call: TRBJ1-3
d_call: -
v_call: TRBV7-2
cdr3_aa: CASSLKTEGNTIYF
cdr3_nt: TGTGCCAGCAGCTTAAAGACAGAAGGAAACACCATATATTTT

clone_size: many
j_call: TRBJ1-5
d_call: -
v_call: TRBV18
cdr3_aa: CASSPRVRGDQPQHF
cdr3_nt: TGTGCCAGCTCCCCCAGGGTCCGCGGGGATCAGCCCCAGCATTTT

clone_size: -
j_call: TRBJ2-1
d_call: -
v_call: TRBV6-2/TRBV6-3
cdr3_aa: CASSYSPGSYGEQFF
cdr3_nt: TGTGCCAGCAGTTACTCGCCCGGGAGTTACGGTGAGCAGTTCTTC

clone_size: -
j_call: TRBJ2-3
d_call: TRBD2
v_call: TRBV5-8
cdr3_aa: CASPGLAGVSTDTQYF
cdr3_nt: TGTGCCAGCCCCGGGCTAGCGGGGGTCAGCACAGATACGCAGTATTTT

clone_size: -
j_call: TRBJ2-7
d_call: TRBD2
v_call: TRBV10-2
cdr3_aa: CASTPGGRGEQYF
cdr3_nt: TGCGCCAGCACCCCTGGCGGGAGAGGCGAGCAGTACTTC

clone_size: few
j_call: TRBJ2-5
d_call: -
v_call: TRBV7-2
cdr3_aa: CASSSRPPGETQYF
cdr3_nt: TGTGCCAGCAGCTCGCGACCACCGGGAGAGACCCAGTACTTC

clone_size: -
j_call: TRBJ1-2
d_call: TRBD1
v_call: TRBV5-1
cdr3_aa: CASSLVAGGGYGYTF
cdr3_nt: TGCGCCAGCAGCTTGGTAGCAGGGGGCGGCTATGGCTACACCTTC

clone_size: -
j_call: TRBJ1-4
d_call: TRBD1
v_call: TRBV5-4
cdr3_aa: CASAQGQGGTNEKLFF
cdr3_nt: TGTGCCAGCGCTCAGGGACAGGGTGGAACTAATGAAAAACTGTTTTTT

clone_size: many
j_call: TRBJ2-7
d_call: TRBD1
v_call: TRBV16
cdr3_aa: CASSQGQGADEQYF
cdr3_nt: TGTGCCAGCAGCCAAGGGCAGGGGGCGGACGAGCAGTACTTC

clone_size: -
j_call: TRBJ2-2
d_call: -
v_call: TRBV27
cdr3_aa: CASSFQVTGELFF
cdr3_nt: TGTGCCAGCAGTTTTCAGGTCACCGGGGAGCTGTTTTTT

clone_size: -
j_call: TRBJ1-5
d_call: -
v_call: TRBV6-6
cdr3_aa: CASSYWGRDGQPQHF
cdr3_nt: TGTGCCAGCAGTTACTGGGGGAGGGACGGTCAGCCCCAGCATTTT

clone_size: -
j_call: TRBJ2-1
d_call: -
v_call: TRBV1
cdr3_aa: CTSRVAGGTYNEQFF
cdr3_nt: -

clone_size: few
j_call: TRBJ1-2
d_call: -
v_call: TRBV7-2
cdr3_aa: CASSPGAGANYGYTF
cdr3_nt: TGTGCCAGCAGCCCAGGGGCAGGAGCTAACTATGGCTACACCTTC

clone_size: -
j_call: TRBJ2-2
d_call: TRBD1
v_call: TRBV5-4
cdr3_aa: CASSYRDRDLFF
cdr3_nt: TGTGCCAGCAGCTACCGGGACAGGGACCTGTTTTTT

clone_size: -
j_call: TRBJ2-7
d_call: -
v_call: TRBV4-3
cdr3_aa: CASSQAGGGYYEQYF
cdr3_nt: TGCGCCAGCAGCCAAGCAGGGGGAGGTTACTACGAGCAGTACTTC

clone_size: -
j_call: TRBJ1-2
d_call: -
v_call: TRBV11-2
cdr3_aa: CASSLFPGDYFGYTF
cdr3_nt: TGTGCCAGCAGCTTGTTTCCCGGGGATTACTTCGGCTACACCTTC

clone_size: -
j_call: TRBJ2-7
d_call: -
v_call: TRBV27
cdr3_aa: CASSYGRSSYEQYF
cdr3_nt: TGTGCCAGCAGCTATGGGAGAAGCTCCTACGAGCAGTACTTC

clone_size: -
j_call: TRBJ2-7
d_call: -
v_call: TRBV10-1
cdr3_aa: CASSVPPLGERYF
cdr3_nt: TGCGCCAGCAGTGTGCCCCCGCTCGGTGAGCGGTACTTC

clone_size: -
j_call: TRBJ1-2
d_call: -
v_call: TRBV9
cdr3_aa: CASSTQPTGLGGYTF
cdr3_nt: TGTGCCAGCAGCACCCAACCGACAGGATTGGGAGGCTACACCTTC

clone_size: -
j_call: TRBJ2-2
d_call: TRBD1
v_call: TRBV2
cdr3_aa: CASSRDRLNTGELFF
cdr3_nt: TGTGCCAGCAGTCGGGACAGATTGAACACCGGGGAGCTGTTTTTT